The source of this TCR beta chain is a study of glioma-infiltrating T cells after dendritic cell vaccination. Study at large: Autologous tumor lysate-pulsed dendritic cell vaccination was given between the early 2000s and the early 2010s. Whole-study findings and limits: TCR clonality showed no direct relationship with survival. The cohort had few patients with full blood and tumor sets.

Repertoires were generated with immunoSEQ multiplex PCR, while TCRdb's copy carries only in-frame clones and drops some. The repertoire holds around 25,000 clones, with around 92% as singletons. Germline CDR1 and CDR2: SGHRS and YFSETQ. CDR3 length equals 15 residues. V was pared by 4 bases and J by 4 bases, with 10 bases of the junction left unmatched. Comments on this clone: Its antigen is unknown.

Time point: after dendritic cell vaccination, including at tumor progression/relapse. This TCR came from a human donor with glioblastoma. The sample in question was blood, obtained after dendritic cell vaccination. This chain links TRBV5-1 with TRBJ2-7; 8 bases are a match to TRBD2. The CDR3 here is CASSPLAAGGYEQYF. In DNA, the CDR3 is TGCGCCAGCAGCCCCCTGGCTGCGGGGGGTTACGAGCAGTACTTC. The complete variable domain, with remaining parts taken from reference TRBV5-1 and TRBJ2-7, reads KAGVTQTPRYLIKTRGQQVTLSCSPISGHRSVSWYQQTPGQGLQFLFEYFSETQRNKGNFPGRFSGRQFSNSRSEMNVSTLELGDSALYLCASSPLAAGGYEQYFGPGTRLTVT.